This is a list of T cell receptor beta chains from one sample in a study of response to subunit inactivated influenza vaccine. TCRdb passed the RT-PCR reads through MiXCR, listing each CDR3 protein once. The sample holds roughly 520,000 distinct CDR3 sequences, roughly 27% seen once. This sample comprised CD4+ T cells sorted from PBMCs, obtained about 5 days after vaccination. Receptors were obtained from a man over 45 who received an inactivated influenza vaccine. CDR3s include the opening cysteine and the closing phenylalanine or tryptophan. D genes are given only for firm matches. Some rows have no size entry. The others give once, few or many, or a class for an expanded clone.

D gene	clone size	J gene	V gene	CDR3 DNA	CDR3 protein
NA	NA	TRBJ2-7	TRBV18	TGTGCCAGCTCAAACTCCAGGGACTACGAGCAGTACTTC	CASSNSRDYEQYF
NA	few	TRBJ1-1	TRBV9	TGTGCCAGCAGCGTAGGAACAGGGATGAACACTGAAGCTTTCTTT	CASSVGTGMNTEAFF
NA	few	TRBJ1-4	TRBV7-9	TGTGCCAGCAGCGGGGGGGGAGGCCTTAATGAAAAACTGTTTTTT	CASSGGGGLNEKLFF
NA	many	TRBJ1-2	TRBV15	TGTGCCACCAGCAGACAGGGGAACTATGGCTACACCTTC	CATSRQGNYGYTF
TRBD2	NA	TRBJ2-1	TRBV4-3	TGCGCCAGCAGCCATCGGGCGCTAGCGGCTAATGAGCAGTTCTTC	CASSHRALAANEQFF
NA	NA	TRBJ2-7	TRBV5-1	TGCGCCAGCAGCGGGCAGGGTGGAAAGAACGAGCAGTACTTC	CASSGQGGKNEQYF
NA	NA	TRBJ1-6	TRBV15	TGTGCCACCAGCAGAGATACTCGTTCACCCCTCCACTTT	CATSRDTRSPLHF
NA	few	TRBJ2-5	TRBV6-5	TGTGCCAGCAGTTACTGGGGGACCCACCCGGAGACCCAGTACTTC	CASSYWGTHPETQYF
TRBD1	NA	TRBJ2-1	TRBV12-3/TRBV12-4	TGTGCCAGCAGTCGACAGGGTGGGGTCGATGAGCAGTTCTTC	CASSRQGGVDEQFF
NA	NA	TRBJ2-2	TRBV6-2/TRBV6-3	TGTGCCAGCAGTTACCGAAGAAGTAACACCGGGGAGCTGTTTTTT	CASSYRRSNTGELFF
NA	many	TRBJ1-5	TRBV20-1	TGCAGTGCTGAATCCGGGAATAGCAATCAGCCCCAGCATTTT	CSAESGNSNQPQHF
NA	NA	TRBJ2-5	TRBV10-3	TGTGCCATCAGTGTGAGGGGAGAGACCCAGTACTTC	CAISVRGETQYF
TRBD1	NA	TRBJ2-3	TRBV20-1	TGCAGTGCTAGAGACACGACGGGACAGGGAGTAGATACGCAGTATTTT	CSARDTTGQGVDTQYF
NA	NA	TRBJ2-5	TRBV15	TGTGCCACCAGCAGAGATAGGTGGGGCCAAGAGACCCAGTACTTC	CATSRDRWGQETQYF
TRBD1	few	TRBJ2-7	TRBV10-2	TGCGCCAGCAGACCGGGACAGACGGGAGAGCAGTACTTC	CASRPGQTGEQYF
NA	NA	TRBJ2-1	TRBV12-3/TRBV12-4	TGTGCCAGCAGTTTAATATGGGGACAAGGTGAGCAGTTCTTC	CASSLIWGQGEQFF
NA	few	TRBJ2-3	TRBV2	TGTGCCAGCAATGGACTCCGCACAGATACGCAGTATTTT	CASNGLRTDTQYF
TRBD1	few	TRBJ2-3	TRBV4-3	TGCGCCAGCAGCCTGGGGGACAGTCGTGGAGATACGCAGTATTTT	CASSLGDSRGDTQYF
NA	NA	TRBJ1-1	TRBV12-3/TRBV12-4	TGTGCCAGCAGTCCCCGGGCGGTGAACACTGAAGCTTTCTTT	CASSPRAVNTEAFF
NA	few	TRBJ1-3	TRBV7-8	TGTGCCAGCAGCTTATTAGGCGCGGCTTCTGGAAACACCATATATTTT	CASSLLGAASGNTIYF
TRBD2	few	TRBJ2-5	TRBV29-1	TGCAGCGTTCGACCGAGGACTAGCGGGAGGCGCAGTCAAGAGACCCAGTACTTC	CSVRPRTSGRRSQETQYF
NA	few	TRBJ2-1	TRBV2	TGTGCCAGCAGTGAGGCAGGTCTGAGCGGGAATGAGCAGTTCTTC	CASSEAGLSGNEQFF
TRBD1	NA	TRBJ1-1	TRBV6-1	TGTGCCAGCTACAAAGGACAGGGGGTGAGGGGGATAACTGAAGCTTTCTTT	CASYKGQGVRGITEAFF
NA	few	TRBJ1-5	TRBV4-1	TGCGCCAGCAGCCAACTGGACGGAAGAAATCAGCCCCAGCATTTT	CASSQLDGRNQPQHF
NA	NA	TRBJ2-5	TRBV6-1	TGTGCCAGCAGTAGAGGCTGGGCCTCCCGAGAGGGGGAGACCCAGTACTTC	CASSRGWASREGETQYF
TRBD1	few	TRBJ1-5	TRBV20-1	TGCAGTGCTCGGACAGGTCACAATCAGCCCCAGCATTTT	CSARTGHNQPQHF
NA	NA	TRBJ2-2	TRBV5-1	TGCGCCAGCAGCTTAGACATACCGAACACCGGGGAGCTGTTTTTT	CASSLDIPNTGELFF
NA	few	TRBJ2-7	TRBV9	TGTGCCAGCAGCGCTTCACCCTACTATCGGCGGGGCGAGCAGTACTTC	CASSASPYYRRGEQYF
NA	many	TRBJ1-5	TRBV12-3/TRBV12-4	TGTGCCAGCAGTTTTGAACTATCCCCCAATCAGCCCCAGCATTTT	CASSFELSPNQPQHF
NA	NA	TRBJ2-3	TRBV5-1	TGCGCCAGCAGCTTGGCTCCTCGAAGGACCACAGATACGCAGTATTTT	CASSLAPRRTTDTQYF
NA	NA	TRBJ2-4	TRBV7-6	TGTGCCAGCGAGGGGCGGGTTGCAGCCAAAAACATTCAGTACTTC	CASEGRVAAKNIQYF
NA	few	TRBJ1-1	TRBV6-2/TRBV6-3	TGTGCCAGCAGCCAAACCCCGGTCCGGGACACTGAAGCTTTCTTT	CASSQTPVRDTEAFF
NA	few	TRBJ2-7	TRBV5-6	TGTGCCAGCAGCTTGGCTCCTATAAGCAGTCCGGGGCAGTACTTC	CASSLAPISSPGQYF
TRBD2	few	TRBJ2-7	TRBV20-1	TGCAGTGCTACTGGACTAGCGGGTTGGAGCTCCTACGAGCAGTACTTC	CSATGLAGWSSYEQYF
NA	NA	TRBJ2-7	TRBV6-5	TGTGCCAGCAGTTACTCTCGCTACAACTACGAGCAGTACTTC	CASSYSRYNYEQYF
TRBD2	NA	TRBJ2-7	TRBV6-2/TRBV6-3	TGTGCCAGCAGTCCTCCCACTAGCGGTATATCCTACGAGCAGTACTTC	CASSPPTSGISYEQYF
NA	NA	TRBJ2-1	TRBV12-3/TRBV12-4	TGTGCCAGCAGTTTACTACGGGGCTCCTACAATGAGCAGTTCTTC	CASSLLRGSYNEQFF
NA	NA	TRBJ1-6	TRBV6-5	TGTGCCAGCAGTTACTCTTGGCAGGTCTATAATTCACCCCTCCACTTT	CASSYSWQVYNSPLHF
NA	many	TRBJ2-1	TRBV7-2	TGTGCCAGCAATATTGGAGGCTTAAATGAGCAGTTCTTC	CASNIGGLNEQFF
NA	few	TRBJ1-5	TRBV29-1	TGCAGCGTTAAAGTCGCAGGTCTCAATCAGCCCCAGCATTTT	CSVKVAGLNQPQHF
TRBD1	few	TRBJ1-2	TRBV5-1	TGCGCCAGCAGTCGGGTCGGGACAGAAAACTATGGCTACACCTTC	CASSRVGTENYGYTF
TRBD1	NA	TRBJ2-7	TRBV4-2	TGTGCCAGCAGCCAGCGGACAGGGGGCTCCTACGAGCAGTACTTC	CASSQRTGGSYEQYF
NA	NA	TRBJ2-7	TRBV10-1	TGCGCCAGCAGTGAGAGGGTCGGATACTCCTACGAGCAGTACTTC	CASSERVGYSYEQYF
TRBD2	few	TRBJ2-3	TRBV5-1	TGCGCCAGCAGCACTAGCGAAAGGGGCACAGATACGCAGTATTTT	CASSTSERGTDTQYF
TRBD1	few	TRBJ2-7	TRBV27	TGTGCCAGCAGTTCCAGGACAGGTACCCTCCACGAGCAGTACTTC	CASSSRTGTLHEQYF
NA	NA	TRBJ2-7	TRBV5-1	TGCGCCAGCAGCCTCCGACCCAGCTCCTACGAGCAGTACTTC	CASSLRPSSYEQYF
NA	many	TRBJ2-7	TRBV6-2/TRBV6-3	TGTGCCAGCACCAACGGGGGGCATGAGCAGTACTTC	CASTNGGHEQYF
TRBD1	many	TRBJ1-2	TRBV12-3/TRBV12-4	TGCGCCAGCAGCTCAGGACAGGGCTATGGCTACACCTTC	CASSSGQGYGYTF
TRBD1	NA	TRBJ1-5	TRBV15	TGTGCCACCAGCAGGAGCGGTGGGACAGGGGCGCGTCAGCCCCAGCATTTT	CATSRSGGTGARQPQHF
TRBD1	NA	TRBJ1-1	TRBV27	TGTGCCAGCACCCCGACAGGGGGGTCTGAAGCTTTCTTT	CASTPTGGSEAFF
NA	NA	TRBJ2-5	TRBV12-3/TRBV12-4	TGTGCCAGCACCAGGGGAGGGGCAGAGACCCAGTACTTC	CASTRGGAETQYF
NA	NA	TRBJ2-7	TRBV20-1	TGCAGTGCGGGCCAGTCATCCTACGAGCAGTACTTC	CSAGQSSYEQYF
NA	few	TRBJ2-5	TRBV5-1	TGCGCCAGCAGCTTGGGACTAGTAGGTAGAGAGACCCAGTACTTC	CASSLGLVGRETQYF
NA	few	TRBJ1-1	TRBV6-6	TGTGCCATACAACCCGCTCAGGGTACGGCTTTCTTT	CAIQPAQGTAFF
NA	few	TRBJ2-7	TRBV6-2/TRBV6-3	TGTGCCAGCAGTTACTCCGGCGGACCCTCCTACGAGCAGTACTTC	CASSYSGGPSYEQYF
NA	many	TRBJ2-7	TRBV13	TGTGCCAGCAGCTTAGGGGCGGGGGCGCTGAGCCACGAGCAGTACTTC	CASSLGAGALSHEQYF
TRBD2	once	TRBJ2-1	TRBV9	TGTGCCAGCAGCGTAGAGATCTGGAGTAGCGGGGCAGAGCAGTTCTTC	CASSVEIWSSGAEQFF
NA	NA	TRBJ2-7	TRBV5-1	TGCGCCAGCAGCTTGGAACCGGGGCGTTACGAGCAGTACTTC	CASSLEPGRYEQYF